This T cell receptor (beta chain) stems from a study of a mutant IDH1 vaccine in newly diagnosed glioma. As for time point: week 5, during vaccination. Each vaccine dose was 300 ug of mutant IDH1 20-mer peptide, with topical imiquimod. A remark on this clone: Its antigen is unidentified.

Here immunoSEQ multiplex PCR was the method, and the copy in TCRdb shows in-frame clones only, minus some. Found here are 25,000 to 30,000 clones, 65% to 80% of them singletons; the top ten hold 6% to 8%. The CDR3 length is 14 residues. Per germline, CDR1 MNHEY and CDR2 SMNVEV (reference sequence). Between the trimmed V and J ends, which lost 3 bases and 0 bases, there was a span of 8 bases. The V gene is TRBV27, the J gene TRBJ1-2; no definite D call. The TCR sequence derives from a man aged 35-49 years with glioma. Some clones in this sample may be carry-over from other donors' samples. The specimen was PBMCs, collected from a glioma patient whose treatment included an IDH1 peptide vaccine. Here the CDR3 DNA reads TGTGCCAGCAGTTTGCGAAGCACTAACTATGGCTACACCTTC. It translates to CASSLRSTNYGYTF.